This TCR beta chain was identified during a study of T cells in Graves' hyperthyroidism and ophthalmopathy (dated by TCRdb to the late 2010s). In terms of the full investigation: To identify TCR V-J signatures that set the groups apart, the researchers used a discovery cohort of more than 95 patients, made up of 40 to 45 with Graves' ophthalmopathy and some 56 with stable Graves' hyperthyroidism. An independent validation cohort of under 20 hyperthyroidism patients and about 15 patients who later progressed to ophthalmopathy tested prospective prediction of ophthalmopathy. The 75 to 100 discovery patients were divided at random into training and test sets in a 7:3 ratio. The study also compared thyroid tissue and blood T-cell repertoires from roughly six Graves' hyperthyroidism patients. Following sampling, methimazole starting at 30 mg daily was given to hyperthyroidism patients, and high-dose intravenous methylprednisolone was given to ophthalmopathy patients. TCR Vbeta CDR3 sequencing of some 140 peripheral blood samples (roughly 43 ophthalmopathy, 75 to 85 hyperthyroidism and approximately 17 progressor patients) is reported in the paper. Broad study findings and their caveats: In validation, the model predicted progression to ophthalmopathy with 60% to 71% sensitivity and approximately 78% specificity, a median of approximately 6.7 months before onset. A model built on a 13 V-J signature distinguished ophthalmopathy from stable hyperthyroidism, reaching over 85% sensitivity and around 82% specificity in cross-validation and 80%/75% in testing. No statistical method was used to fix the sample size in advance, and group allocation was not hidden from the investigators. Blood samples also contained most of the expanded thyroid clonotypes (frequency above 0.001), which suggests that blood repertoires may reflect thyroid immune responses.

The CDR3 goes from the cysteine to the phenylalanine over 14 residues. Only CDR3 DNA is held: 42 bases, read in frame from base 1. From a lookup of the germline V gene (reference sequence), CDR1 and CDR2 are LNHDA and SQIVND. Relative to germline, V is missing 7 bases and J is missing 2 bases, with 5 bases of the junction outside any gene match. This clonotype appeared many times. Its recognized antigen is unknown. Base quality data are lacking; no much larger clone is found one base away. A patient counted as having stable Graves' hyperthyroidism if no progression to ophthalmopathy occurred over 18 months of follow-up. Hyperthyroidism patients were newly diagnosed, had a disease duration of under 2 months, and were aged 18 to 65 years. Patients with uncontrolled infections, other autoimmune diseases, pregnancy or lactation were excluded. Diagnoses relied on clinical symptoms, serum thyroxine and TRAb, thyroid ultrasound and orbital computed tomography. Total RNA was extracted using Trizol reagent, and RNA quality was assessed on an Agilent 2100 Bioanalyzer.

The TCR beta CDR3 regions were amplified from the RNA transcripts. For the first round of RT-PCR on the TCR CDR3, the HTBI primer set was used together with the Qiagen OneStep RT-PCR kit. A second multiplex PCR round built the libraries, followed by size selection and purification. The libraries were sequenced on an Illumina HiSeq2000 using paired-end 100 bp reads. Processing in the source paper ran as follows. SOAPnuke was used to process the raw data, removing reads that contained adapters or uncalled bases, had a mean Phred below 15, or lacked an exact match to the constant primer or identifier. COPE v1.2.5 was used to merge the high-quality paired reads, and each unique nucleotide sequence was defined as a clonotype. Clonotypes were aligned to IMGT TRBV, TRBD and TRBJ reference segments using MiTCR v1.1. Analysis was restricted to V-J combinations with a frequency above 0.0001, which covered just over 98% of repertoires. A TCS score was defined as the ratio between F50 (clonal expansion) and ExV (chaos), using BLOSUM62-based TCRdist between CDR3 peptides within each V-J. Welch's t-statistics and random forest reduced 500 to 650 V-J features to about 13, which were used in a naive Bayes classifier (R e1071). Thyroid-blood repertoire similarity was quantified with the Morisita-Horn index. TCRdb reworked the public reads: Q25 trimming with fastp, MiXCR clone assembly, productive beta chains retained. Rows with a matching CDR3 protein are joined into one entry that keeps the most common DNA and genes. TCRdb, not the original authors, processed these V and J calls. The sample table contains 610,000 or so distinct CDR3 sequences; only one count was recorded for about 43% of them. The biggest ten clones account for more than 7% of the sample.

The TCR was taken from a woman between 18 and 29 years old with Graves' hyperthyroidism. The chain couples TRBV19 to TRBJ1-5; the junction holds 7 bases that match TRBD1. The material sequenced was peripheral blood or thyroid tissue (not recorded which). The CDR3 amino acid sequence is: CASTGGIGNQPQHF. DNA sequence: TGTGCCAGTACAGGGGGGATTGGCAATCAGCCCCAGCATTTT.